One TCR beta chain is described in this entry. The record originates from a study of blood T cell repertoires in COVID-19. Study as a whole: The samples span acute and convalescent COVID-19 from the United States, Italy and Spain. PBMCs, B-cell-depleted T cells, or T cells provided the cDNA or gDNA that made up the material.

Original analysis: Using reference gene primer amplification, nucleated cell counts were estimated. TCRdb keeps only in-frame clones here, not all; method: immunoSEQ multiplex PCR. D and trimming were read from the DNA, whereas the V and J calls and clone size are those reported in that table. The sample records fewer than 25,000 clones, about 89% being singletons. The CDR3 length is 14 residues. Trimming shortened V by 7 bases and J by 3 bases, and 16 bases separated the two germline ends. Germline CDR1 is SNHLY and CDR2 is FYNNEI. The specimen was peripheral blood. The rearrangement joins TRBV2 to TRBJ2-7; D is uncertain. This clonotype was sampled from an older woman with active COVID-19. The CDR3 sequence is CASTDSFLNYEQYF. CDR3 DNA sequence: TGTGCCAGCACGGATAGCTTCTTGAACTACGAGCAGTACTTC.